This T cell receptor (beta chain) was identified in a study of T cell responses to AZD1222 COVID-19 vaccine. Overall study: Some second doses came at about 4 weeks and others at about 12 weeks; these were pooled.

Between the trimmed V and J ends, which lost 1 base and 0 bases, there was a span of 14 bases. Germline V gives CDR1 SGHTA, CDR2 FQGNSA. The CDR3 is made up of 17 amino acids. Using immunoSEQ multiplex PCR, the repertoire was profiled, and TCRdb retains in-frame clones only, with some absent. This table has about 82,000 clones, about 90% appearing once. The genes are TRBV7-2 and TRBJ2-3; D not certain. The material sequenced was peripheral blood, taken on day 0 of AZD1222 vaccination. The clonotype was recovered from an adult in good health. CDR3 protein: CASSLVGRIGSTDTQYF. The CDR3 DNA follows: TGTGCCAGCAGCTTAGTAGGAAGAATCGGGAGCACAGATACGCAGTATTTT.